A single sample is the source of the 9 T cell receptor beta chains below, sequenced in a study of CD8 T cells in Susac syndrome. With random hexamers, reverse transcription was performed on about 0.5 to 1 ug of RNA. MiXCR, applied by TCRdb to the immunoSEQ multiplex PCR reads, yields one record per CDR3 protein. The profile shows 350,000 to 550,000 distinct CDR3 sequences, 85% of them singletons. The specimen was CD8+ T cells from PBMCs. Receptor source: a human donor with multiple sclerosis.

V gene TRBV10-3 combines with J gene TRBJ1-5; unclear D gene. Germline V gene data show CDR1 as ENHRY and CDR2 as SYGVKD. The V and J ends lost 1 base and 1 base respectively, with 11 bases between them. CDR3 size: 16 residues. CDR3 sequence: CAISEFYQDSNQPQHF. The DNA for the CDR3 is TGTGCCATCAGTGAGTTCTACCAAGACAGCAATCAGCCCCAGCATTTT.

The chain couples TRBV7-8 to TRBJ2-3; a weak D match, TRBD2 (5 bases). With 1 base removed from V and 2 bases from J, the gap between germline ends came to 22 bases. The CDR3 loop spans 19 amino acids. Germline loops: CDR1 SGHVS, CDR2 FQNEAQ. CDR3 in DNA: TGTGCCAGCAGCTTAGATGGTAATCGTGGCGAGCGGTTCACAGATACGCAGTATTTT. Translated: CASSLDGNRGERFTDTQYF. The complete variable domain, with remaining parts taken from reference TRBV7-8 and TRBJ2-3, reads GAGVSQSPRYKVAKRGQDVALRCDPISGHVSLFWYQQALGQGPEFLTYFQNEAQLDKSGLPSDRFFAERPEGSVSTLKIQRTQQEDSAVYLCASSLDGNRGERFTDTQYFGPGTRLTVL.

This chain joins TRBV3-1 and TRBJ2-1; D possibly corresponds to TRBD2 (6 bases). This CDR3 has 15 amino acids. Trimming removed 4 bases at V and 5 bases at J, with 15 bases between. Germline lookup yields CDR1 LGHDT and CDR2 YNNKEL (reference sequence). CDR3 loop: CASSPDGGTNNEQFF. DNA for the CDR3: TGTGCCAGCAGCCCTGATGGAGGGACCAACAATGAGCAGTTCTTC.

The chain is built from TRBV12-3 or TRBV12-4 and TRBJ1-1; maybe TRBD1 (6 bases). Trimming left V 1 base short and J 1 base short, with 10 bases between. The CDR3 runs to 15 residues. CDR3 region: CASSLGTGSNTEAFF. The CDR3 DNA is TGTGCCAGCAGTTTAGGCACAGGGTCGAACACTGAAGCTTTCTTT.

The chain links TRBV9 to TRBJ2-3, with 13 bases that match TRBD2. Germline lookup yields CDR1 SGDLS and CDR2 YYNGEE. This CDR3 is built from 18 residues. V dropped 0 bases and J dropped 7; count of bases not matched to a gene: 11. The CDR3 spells CASSVGWTSGSGLNTQYF. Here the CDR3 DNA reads TGTGCCAGCAGCGTAGGCTGGACTAGCGGGAGTGGTTTAAATACGCAGTATTTT.

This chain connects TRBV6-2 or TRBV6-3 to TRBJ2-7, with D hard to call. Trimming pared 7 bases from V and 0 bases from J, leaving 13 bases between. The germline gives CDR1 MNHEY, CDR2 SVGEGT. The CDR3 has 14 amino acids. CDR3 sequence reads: CASNFGRSSYEQYF. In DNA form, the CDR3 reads TGTGCCAGCAACTTTGGGCGGAGCTCCTACGAGCAGTACTTC.

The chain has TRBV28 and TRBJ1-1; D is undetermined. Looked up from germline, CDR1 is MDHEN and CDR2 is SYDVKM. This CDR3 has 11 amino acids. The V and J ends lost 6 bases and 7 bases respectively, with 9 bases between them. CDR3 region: CASSAEGEAFF. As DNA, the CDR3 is TGTGCCAGCAGCGCGGAGGGTGAAGCTTTCTTT.

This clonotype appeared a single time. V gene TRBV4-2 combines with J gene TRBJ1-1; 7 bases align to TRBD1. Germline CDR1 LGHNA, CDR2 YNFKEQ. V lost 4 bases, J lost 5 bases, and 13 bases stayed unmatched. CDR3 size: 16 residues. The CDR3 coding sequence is TGTGCCAGCAGCCCCGTAAAGACAGGGCAAACGACTGAAGCTTTCTTT. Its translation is CASSPVKTGQTTEAFF.

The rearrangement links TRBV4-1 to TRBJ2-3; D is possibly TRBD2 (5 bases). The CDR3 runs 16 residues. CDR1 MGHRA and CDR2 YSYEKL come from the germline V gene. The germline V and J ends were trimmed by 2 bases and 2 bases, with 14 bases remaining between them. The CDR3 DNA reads TGCGCCAGCAGCCAACGTGGGAGTTGGCCCACAGATACGCAGTATTTT. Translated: CASSQRGSWPTDTQYF.